One sample yielded the 14 T cell receptor beta chains listed below, sequenced in a study of blood T cell repertoires in COVID-19. Assay used: immunoSEQ multiplex PCR; TCRdb lists only in-frame clones, some missing. This sample has 70,000 to 90,000 clones, with about four fifths found just once. Sequencing input: peripheral blood. These TCRs come from a woman aged 80 or over with acute or convalescent COVID-19.

The chain recombines TRBV18 with TRBJ1-2, with no clear D. Germline V gene sequence: CDR1 KGHSH, CDR2 LQKENI. The CDR3 covers 14 residues. Between the trimmed V and J ends, which lost 2 bases and 5 bases, there was a span of 12 bases. CDR3 nucleotides: TGTGCCAGCTCACCAGAGGGTTCTAGTTATGGCTACACCTTC. Protein: CASSPEGSSYGYTF.

The rearrangement joins TRBV14 to TRBJ2-7; tentative D call: TRBD1 (5 bases). CDR3 length: 13 residues. Per germline, CDR1 SGHDN and CDR2 FVKESK. Trimming stripped 1 base from V and 6 bases from J, with 10 bases between. CDR3 DNA: TGTGCCAGCAGCCAAGGGTTCAGGGCCGAGCAGTACTTC. Translating it yields CASSQGFRAEQYF.

This rearrangement joins TRBV14 to TRBJ1-6; D is unclear. The germline CDR1 and CDR2 sequences are SGHDN and FVKESK. The CDR3 length is 14 residues. The germline V and J ends were trimmed by 5 bases and 6 bases, with 11 bases remaining between them. CDR3: CASSTLRINSPLHF. CDR3 bases: TGTGCCAGCAGCACCCTCAGGATTAATTCACCCCTCCACTTT.

The chain recombines TRBV24-1 with TRBJ2-5; TRBD2 matches 8 bases. CDR1 KGHDR and CDR2 SFDVKD come from the germline V gene. V trimming: 4 bases; J trimming: 4 bases; junction bases outside the gene matches: 7. The CDR3 loop spans 15 amino acids. The CDR3 protein is CATSEGSGSGETQYF. The DNA of the CDR3 is TGTGCCACCAGTGAAGGAAGCGGGAGTGGAGAGACCCAGTACTTC.

The genes are TRBV29-1 and TRBJ2-7, with D maybe TRBD1 (6 bases). The CDR3 sequence is 13 residues long. V lost 7 bases to trimming and J lost 5 bases, with 18 bases between them. From germline, CDR1 is SQVTM and CDR2 ANQGSEA. CDR3 protein: CSALDSRTHEQYF. The CDR3, as DNA: TGCAGCGCTCTGGACAGCCGAACCCACGAGCAGTACTTC.

The chain joins TRBV10-1 to TRBJ2-1; a possible D gene is TRBD1 (5 bases). Trimming cost V 0 bases and J 4 bases, with 13 bases left between them. This CDR3 has 16 amino acids. Germline-derived CDR1 and CDR2 are WNHNN and SYGVQD (reference sequence). The CDR3 region has the DNA TGCGCCAGCAGTGAGTCGAATGGGGCAGGTTACAATGAGCAGTTCTTC. This gives the protein CASSESNGAGYNEQFF.

In its sample, this clone was seen once. The gene calls are TRBV25-1 and TRBJ1-1; weak D call: TRBD1 (5 bases). Trimming stripped 3 bases from V and 7 bases from J, with 9 bases between. The CDR3 covers 12 residues. Germline-derived CDR1 and CDR2 are MGHDK and SYGVNS. CDR3 sequence reads: CASSENRNEAFF. In DNA form, the CDR3 reads TGTGCCAGCAGTGAGAACAGGAATGAAGCTTTCTTT.

The chain recombines TRBV3-1 (or the pseudogene TRBV3-2) with TRBJ1-5; D is unclear. V lost 6 bases, J lost 3 bases, and 9 bases lay in between. Germline CDR1 LGHDT, CDR2 YNNKEL (reference sequence). This CDR3 has 13 residues. The CDR3 DNA reads as TGTGCCAGCAGTACGCAGGTCAATCAGCCCCAGCATTTT. This codes for CASSTQVNQPQHF.

This chain connects TRBV7-2 to TRBJ1-4; a weak D match, TRBD1 (6 bases). V lost 1 base, J lost 3 bases, and 12 bases lay in between. Germline-derived CDR1 and CDR2 are SGHTA and FQGNSA. The CDR3 contains 16 residues. The CDR3 bases are TGTGCCAGCAGCTTAGAACCCAGGGGACCTAATGAAAAACTGTTTTTT. It codes for CASSLEPRGPNEKLFF. The full variable domain, in which reference TRBV7-2 and TRBJ1-4 provide the parts outside the CDR3, is GAGVSQSPSNKVTEKGKDVELRCDPISGHTALYWYRQSLGQGLEFLIYFQGNSAPDKSGLPSDRFSAERTGGSVSTLTIQRTQQEDSAVYLCASSLEPRGPNEKLFFGSGTQLSVL.

V usage is TRBV19 and J usage is TRBJ2-1; 7 nucleotides line up with TRBD1. Losses at the gene ends were 7 bases for V and 7 bases for J; bases not matched to a gene: 10. Looked up from germline, CDR1 is LNHDA and CDR2 is SQIVND (reference sequence). The CDR3 has 14 residues. CDR3 loop: CASKARGPYNEQFF. CDR3 in DNA: TGTGCCAGTAAGGCAAGGGGGCCATATAATGAGCAGTTCTTC.

CDR3 protein: CANSSRFNQPQHF. Written as DNA, the CDR3 is TGTGCCAACTCGAGCAGGTTCAATCAGCCCCAGCATTTT. The V gene is TRBV6-4, the J gene TRBJ1-5; D ambiguous. The ends were cut back, 10 bases at V and 3 bases at J, with 13 bases in the middle. This CDR3 spans 13 amino acids. The germline V gene has CDR1 MRHNA and CDR2 SNTAGT.

This rearrangement joins TRBV5-1 to TRBJ1-1; maybe TRBD1 (6 bases). The length of the CDR3 is 13 residues. The germline gives CDR1 SGHRS, CDR2 YFSETQ. V lost 2 bases and J lost 1, with 6 bases in between. The CDR3 protein is CASSLQGNTEAFF. In nucleotides, the CDR3 is TGCGCCAGCAGCTTACAGGGGAACACTGAAGCTTTCTTT. The full variable domain, its missing parts supplied by reference TRBV5-1 and TRBJ1-1, is KAGVTQTPRYLIKTRGQQVTLSCSPISGHRSVSWYQQTPGQGLQFLFEYFSETQRNKGNFPGRFSGRQFSNSRSEMNVSTLELGDSALYLCASSLQGNTEAFFGQGTRLTVV.

This rearrangement joins TRBV28 to TRBJ2-5; TRBD2 matches 7 bases. This CDR3 spans 12 amino acids. Germline loops: CDR1 MDHEN, CDR2 SYDVKM. V lost 7 bases, J lost 5 bases, and 4 bases stayed unmatched. The CDR3 nucleotides are TGTGCCAGCACGCGGGGAGGGGAGACCCAGTACTTC. Encoded protein: CASTRGGETQYF.

The chain combines TRBV11-2 with TRBJ2-4; maybe TRBD1 (5 bases). Germline-derived CDR1 and CDR2 are SGHAT and FQNNGV. Trimming removed 2 bases at V and 7 bases at J, with 12 bases between. This CDR3 is built from 14 residues. This CDR3 is CASSLYKGPNIQYF. CDR3 nucleotides: TGTGCCAGCAGCTTATATAAGGGGCCCAACATTCAGTACTTC.